This T cell receptor beta chain was identified during a study of T-cell reconstitution after alpha-beta-depleted transplantation in children. About this clonotype itself: Its specificity is unknown.

TCRbeta library preparation incorporated unique molecular identifiers. TCRdb analysed the PCR reads with MiXCR anew, one entry per CDR3 protein. The sample has fewer than 1 million distinct CDR3 sequences, about 15% seen once; the top ten hold approximately 5%. The study, taken as a whole, reports: Surviving thymic progenitors and recipient T cells were the source of high TCRbeta diversity at day 60 in some patients. It was reported that alpha-beta T cells came from several hundred expanded graft clones (about two months after transplant). Once a year had passed after transplant, T-cell counts and diversity came mostly from newly produced T cells.

Source: PBMCs, mostly from graft donor cells, taken 360 days after TCRalphabeta/CD19-depleted stem cell transplant. The receptor comes from a male patient aged 10-17 years who had a stem cell transplant for acute lymphoblastic leukemia, so the T cells may come from the graft donor.

The CDR3 sequence is CASSLVNLAIKPGELFF. The CDR3 nucleotides read TGTGCCAGCAGCTTAGTTAATCTAGCGATAAAGCCCGGGGAGCTGTTTTTT. V usage is TRBV7-2 and J usage is TRBJ2-2, with D possibly TRBD2 on 6 matching bases. The CDR3 consists of 17 residues. The V gene's germline CDR1 is SGHTA and CDR2 FQGNSA. V lost 1 base, J lost 6 bases, and 18 bases lay in between.